The 25 T cell receptor beta chains listed next were all sequenced from one sample in a study (dated by TCRdb to between 2015 and 2016). To prepare the library, 5' RACE was applied. Sequencing was carried out with an Illumina MiSeq. Clones were called with MiXCR by TCRdb after fastp trimmed the public reads at Q25, and only in-frame beta chains were retained. Rows merge per CDR3 protein into single entries with the most common DNA and genes. This sample lists over 55,000 distinct CDR3 sequences; around 30% were detected once. The ten largest clones capture about 2.3% of the sample. The material sequenced was tumor-infiltrating naive CD4+ T cells sorted from the breast tumor. The intended sense of this specimen's cell subset or site label: naive CD4+ T cells, CD4+CD45RA+CD25-. These receptors all stem from a female donor with breast cancer.

V is TRBV7-2 and J is TRBJ2-5; TRBD2 agrees at 13 bases. The CDR3 consists of 14 residues. Trimming took 3 bases from V and 5 from J; bases not matched to a gene: 0. CDR1 and CDR2 (germline): SGHTA, FQGNSA. The CDR3, as DNA: TGTGCCAGCAGCTTGACTAGCGGGGGGGAGACCCAGTACTTC. Encoded protein: CASSLTSGGETQYF.

This clonotype appeared many times. The chain carries TRBV4-1 and TRBJ2-1; no reliable D call. The CDR3 covers 15 residues. The germline gives CDR1 MGHRA, CDR2 YSYEKL. Trimming left V 4 bases short and J 6 bases short, with 16 bases between. CDR3: CASSRRGPTVNEQFF. The CDR3 coding sequence is TGCGCCAGCAGCCGCCGTGGGCCGACGGTCAATGAGCAGTTCTTC.

This clonotype was detected once. The V call is TRBV27, the J call TRBJ2-7, with D possibly matching TRBD1 (6 bases). The V end lost 1 base, the J end lost 3 bases, and 13 bases lay between the germline ends. Germline V lookup: CDR1 MNHEY, CDR2 SMNVEV (reference sequence). The CDR3 is made up of 15 amino acids. CDR3 residues: CASSLFGRGHYEQYF. The CDR3 bases are TGTGCCAGCAGTTTATTTGGCAGGGGACACTACGAGCAGTACTTC.

This clonotype was counted many times. The genes are TRBV7-9 and TRBJ2-2; D not resolved. V shed 8 bases and J shed 10 bases, with 8 bases lying between them. Per germline, CDR1 SEHNR and CDR2 FQNEAQ (reference sequence). CDR3 length: 10 amino acids. CDR3 sequence reads: CASRSEELFF. The CDR3 DNA reads as TGTGCCAGCCGCTCCGAGGAGCTGTTTTTT. The entire variable domain, with the rest obtained from reference TRBV7-9 and TRBJ2-2, is as follows: DTGVSQNPRHKITKRGQNVTFRCDPISEHNRLYWYRQTLGQGPEFLTYFQNEAQLEKSRLLSDRFSAERPKGSFSTLEIQRTEQGDSAMYLCASRSEELFFGEGSRLTVL.

V and J are TRBV5-4 and TRBJ1-4; D call uncertain. V was trimmed by 4 bases and J by 7 bases, leaving 11 bases between them. Germline CDR1 SGHNT, CDR2 YYREEE (reference sequence). This CDR3 has 13 residues. The CDR3 bases are TGTGCCAGCAGCCCACCTGGGCGTGAAAAACTGTTTTTT. It encodes CASSPPGREKLFF.

J is TRBJ2-2 and V is TRBV7-6; 7 nucleotides line up with TRBD1. The CDR3 consists of 14 residues. Germline V lookup: CDR1 SGHVS, CDR2 FNYEAQ. V dropped 5 bases and J dropped 6; count of bases not matched to a gene: 6. CDR3 sequence reads: CASSAQQGSGELFF. CDR3 DNA sequence: TGTGCCAGCAGCGCGCAACAGGGGTCCGGGGAGCTGTTTTTT.

Concerning this clonotype: This clone may be a read error of a much larger clone one base away. The chain has TRBV9 and TRBJ2-2, with TRBD2 matching over 12 bases. CDR1 is SGDLS and CDR2 is YYNGEE in the germline V gene. The CDR3 covers 17 residues. Trimming at V came to 3 bases and at J to 4 bases, leaving 7 bases not matched to a gene. CDR3 sequence (DNA): TGTGCCAGCAGCGGCCGACTAGCGGGGGCGGTCACCGGGGAGCTGTTTTTT. Protein: CASSGRLAGAVTGELFF.

This clonotype was counted only a few times. The V gene is TRBV11-2, the J gene TRBJ2-7; 7 positions match TRBD1. Unmatched junction bases numbered 11, after V lost 4 bases and J lost 2 bases. This CDR3 spans 16 amino acids. Looked up from germline, CDR1 is SGHAT and CDR2 is FQNNGV. The chain's CDR3 is CASSSKRETGTYEQYF. CDR3 DNA sequence: TGTGCCAGCAGCTCAAAAAGGGAGACAGGGACCTACGAGCAGTACTTC.

The rearrangement links TRBV6-2 or TRBV6-3 to TRBJ1-2; D remains unclear. Germline CDR1 is MNHEY and CDR2 is SVGEGT. This CDR3 is 12 amino acids long. Trimming took off 8 bases at V and 3 bases at J, with 10 bases between the two ends. Written as DNA, the CDR3 is TGTGCCAGCGACCGTGGGGACTATGGCTACACCTTC. This encodes CASDRGDYGYTF.

This clonotype came up many times. This rearrangement joins TRBV27 to TRBJ1-2; unclear D gene. V gave up 5 bases and J gave up 2 bases, with 9 bases separating them. This CDR3 has 13 residues. The germline CDR1 and CDR2 sequences are MNHEY and SMNVEV (reference sequence). The CDR3 DNA sequence: TGTGCCAGCAGTCCCACCGAAAACTATGGCTACACCTTC. Its protein product is CASSPTENYGYTF.

The sample holds a few counts of this clonotype. The CDR3 DNA follows: TGTGCCAGCAGAGGTGGCAAATACGAGCAGTACTTC. Amino acids: CASRGGKYEQYF. The chain has TRBV27 and TRBJ2-7; D is unclear. V gave up 6 bases and J gave up 4 bases, with 10 bases separating them. This CDR3 has 12 residues. The germline gives CDR1 MNHEY, CDR2 SMNVEV (reference sequence).

Sample share makes this clonotype medium-sized. V and J are TRBV5-1 and TRBJ2-3, with TRBD2 matching 10 bases. The germline V gene has CDR1 SGHRS and CDR2 YFSETQ. V shed 3 bases and J 3 bases; nucleotides not matched to a gene: 10. The CDR3 totals 17 residues. The CDR3 sequence is CASSYGGMTSGTDTQYF. The CDR3, as DNA: TGCGCCAGCAGCTATGGGGGGATGACTAGCGGGACAGATACGCAGTATTTT.

This clonotype occurred many times. The chain recombines TRBV5-1 with TRBJ2-1, with TRBD2 matching 7 bases. Germline V gene sequence: CDR1 SGHRS, CDR2 YFSETQ. The V and J ends lost 2 bases and 10 bases, in that order; junction bases with no gene match: 9. The CDR3 runs to 14 residues. The CDR3 is CASSFDAGAKEQFF. In nucleotides, the CDR3 is TGCGCCAGCAGCTTTGATGCGGGAGCCAAAGAGCAGTTCTTC.

This clonotype was detected only a few times. This chain uses TRBV28 with TRBJ2-7, with TRBD1 matching 8 bases. This CDR3 is 12 amino acids long. CDR1 is MDHEN and CDR2 is SYDVKM in the germline V gene. Written as DNA, the CDR3 is TGTGCAGCCCACAGGGGGATCGGCGAGCAGTACTTC. It yields the protein CAAHRGIGEQYF. The whole variable domain, filled in from reference TRBV28 and TRBJ2-7, reads DVKVTQSSRYLVKRTGEKVFLECVQDMDHENMFWYRQDPGLGLRLIYFSYDVKMKEKGDIPEGYSVSREKKERFSLILESASTNQTSMYLCAAHRGIGEQYFGPGTRLTVT.

The V gene is TRBV7-9, the J gene TRBJ1-1, with a tentative D call TRBD1 (5 bases). Between the trimmed V and J ends, which lost 2 bases and 11 bases, there was a span of 15 bases. In germline, CDR1 is SEHNR, CDR2 FQNEAQ (reference sequence). The CDR3 covers 13 residues. The CDR3 DNA is TGTGCCAGCAGCTTACCCCAGACGGGGGGTGCTTTCTTT. Residues: CASSLPQTGGAFF.

This clonotype was observed a few times. The junction differs from germline at one of its ends, possibly a read error. V and J are TRBV6-5 and TRBJ2-1, with 9 bases fitting TRBD2. This CDR3 contains 15 residues. Per the germline V gene, CDR1 is MNHEY and CDR2 is SVGAGI. The CDR3 here is CASSRSPGLANEQFF. The CDR3 bases are TGCGCCAGCAGTCGATCCCCGGGACTAGCAAATGAGCAGTTCTTC.

Notes on this clonotype: Just one base apart from a much larger clone, this may be a read error. The genes are TRBV7-8 and TRBJ2-5; 11 bases map to TRBD2. Germline V gives CDR1 SGHVS, CDR2 FQNEAQ. This CDR3 is built from 15 residues. CDR3 loop: CAGSLLAGGIETQYF. The CDR3, as DNA: TGTGCCGGCAGCTTGCTAGCGGGAGGAATAGAGACCCAGTACTTC.

This chain links TRBV27 with TRBJ2-5; the D is unclear. Germline values: CDR1 MNHEY, CDR2 SMNVEV (reference sequence). V gave up 1 base and J gave up 0 bases, with 12 bases separating them. The CDR3 spans 16 residues. CDR3 DNA sequence: TGTGCCAGCAGTTTATATGGTACGGCGGACCAAGAGACCCAGTACTTC. Protein sequence: CASSLYGTADQETQYF.

In this sample, this clonotype turned up once. One end of the junction fails to match germline, which may point to a read error. The rearrangement uses TRBV2 and TRBJ2-1; 7 bases align to TRBD2. The length of the CDR3 is 15 residues. The V gene's germline CDR1 is SNHLY and CDR2 FYNNEI. In DNA, the CDR3 is TGTGCCAGCAGATCCGGGGCTAGCGGTTACAATGAGCAGCTCTTC. Its protein is CASRSGASGYNEQLF.

This clonotype turned up a few times. The CDR3 nucleotides are TGCGCCAGCAGCGAACTAGCGGAGGCAACTGGGGCCAACGTCCTGACTTTC. Residues: CASSELAEATGANVLTF. The V gene is TRBV5-1, the J gene TRBJ2-6; 8 bases are a match to TRBD2. Germline V gene sequence: CDR1 SGHRS, CDR2 YFSETQ. The CDR3 runs to 17 residues. Trimming removed 4 bases from V and 2 bases from J; junction bases left unmatched: 8.

V gene TRBV15 combines with J gene TRBJ1-4, with TRBD1 matching over 7 bases. CDR3 length equals 15 residues. J gave up 6 bases and V 1 base, and 5 bases lay outside the gene matches. Looked up from germline, CDR1 is LNHNV and CDR2 is YYDKDF (reference sequence). CDR3 sequence: CATSRVTGTHEKLFF. In DNA form, the CDR3 reads TGTGCCACCAGCAGAGTGACAGGGACCCATGAAAAACTGTTTTTT.

This clonotype is a singleton in its sample. The chain links TRBV2 to TRBJ1-4; TRBD1 might be the D (5 bases). Germline V CDR1 and CDR2: SNHLY, FYNNEI. This CDR3 is 13 amino acids long. Trimming shortened V by 8 bases and J by 5 bases, and 12 bases separated the two germline ends. CDR3 amino acids: CASSGTGNEKLFF. CDR3 DNA: TGTGCCAGCTCTGGGACGGGGAATGAAAAACTGTTTTTT.

This clonotype has more than one count but fewer than ten. The chain carries TRBV15 and TRBJ2-5; possibly TRBD1 for D (6 bases). CDR1 and CDR2 from the germline V gene are LNHNV and YYDKDF (reference sequence). Trimming cost V 3 bases and J 0 bases, with 11 bases left between them. There are 15 residues in the CDR3. The CDR3 coding sequence is TGTGCCACCAGCAGGAAAAACAGGGACCAAGAGACCCAGTACTTC. This encodes CATSRKNRDQETQYF.

This clonotype occurred a few times. The chain employs TRBV6-2 or TRBV6-3 and TRBJ1-2; D unclear. Germline loops: CDR1 MNHEY, CDR2 SVGEGT. Between the trimmed V and J ends, which lost 7 bases and 3 bases, there was a span of 12 bases. This CDR3 has 13 residues. Here the CDR3 reads CASTLGNYYGYTF. In DNA form, the CDR3 reads TGTGCCAGCACCTTGGGCAACTACTATGGCTACACCTTC.

V is TRBV6-5 and J is TRBJ1-6, with D unresolved. The CDR3 consists of 13 residues. Trimming removed 0 bases from V and 9 bases from J, with 6 bases in between. Germline CDR1 is MNHEY and CDR2 is SVGAGI. The CDR3 protein is CASSYSQSSPLHF. The CDR3 nucleotides are TGTGCCAGCAGTTACTCGCAGTCTTCACCCCTCCACTTT.